This is a list of T cell receptor beta chains from one sample in a study of CD8 T cells in Susac syndrome. TCRdb itself ran the immunoSEQ multiplex PCR reads through MiXCR, one entry per CDR3 protein. The top ten clones hold 0.093% of a sample with roughly 120,000 distinct CDR3 sequences, 85% to 95% of them seen once. The specimen was CD4+ T cells from PBMCs. These receptors came from a human donor with multiple sclerosis. CDR3s include the opening cysteine and the closing phenylalanine or tryptophan. Each record gives: V gene, clone size, D gene, J gene, CDR3 DNA, CDR3 protein. A D gene is named only where the DNA matches it firmly. The size of a clone is reported for some rows only, either as once, few or many, or as a class for expanded clones.

v_gene: TRBV10-3; abundance: .; d_gene: .; j_gene: TRBJ1-2; CDR3nt: TGTGCCATCAGTGAGTCTGCCGTCTATGGCTACACCTTC; CDR3aa: CAISESAVYGYTF
v_gene: TRBV5-1; abundance: .; d_gene: .; j_gene: TRBJ1-2; CDR3nt: TGCGCCAGCAGCGAACAGGGTTTGGAGGGCTACACCTTC; CDR3aa: CASSEQGLEGYTF
v_gene: TRBV5-6; abundance: .; d_gene: .; j_gene: TRBJ2-7; CDR3nt: TGTGCCAGCAGCTCCCCCACAGGGCCGCAGTACTTC; CDR3aa: CASSSPTGPQYF
v_gene: TRBV5-4; abundance: .; d_gene: .; j_gene: TRBJ2-5; CDR3nt: TGTGCCAGCAGCTTGTACGGGCAGGAGACCCAGTACTTC; CDR3aa: CASSLYGQETQYF
v_gene: TRBV6-5; abundance: once; d_gene: TRBD1; j_gene: TRBJ1-5; CDR3nt: TGTGCCAGCAGTTACCCGACCGGGACAGGTCGCAATCAGCCCCAGCATTTT; CDR3aa: CASSYPTGTGRNQPQHF
v_gene: TRBV29-1; abundance: .; d_gene: .; j_gene: TRBJ1-4; CDR3nt: TGCAGCGTTGACTCCGGCGGGACTAATGAAAAACTGTTTTTT; CDR3aa: CSVDSGGTNEKLFF
v_gene: TRBV12-3/TRBV12-4; abundance: once; d_gene: .; j_gene: TRBJ2-7; CDR3nt: TGTGCCAGCAGCCCGCAAGGGATGGGCTCCTACGAGCAGTACTTC; CDR3aa: CASSPQGMGSYEQYF
v_gene: TRBV9; abundance: .; d_gene: TRBD1; j_gene: TRBJ1-6; CDR3nt: TGTGCCAGCAGCGTCGGACAGGGGGCTTCACCCCTCCACTTT; CDR3aa: CASSVGQGASPLHF
v_gene: TRBV29-1; abundance: .; d_gene: TRBD1; j_gene: TRBJ2-1; CDR3nt: TGCAGCTTCCAGGGACAGGGCTTAAATGAGCAGTTCTTC; CDR3aa: CSFQGQGLNEQFF
v_gene: TRBV10-3; abundance: .; d_gene: .; j_gene: TRBJ2-5; CDR3nt: TGTGCCATCAGTGAGTCGTCAGGGGAAGAGACCCAGTACTTC; CDR3aa: CAISESSGEETQYF
v_gene: TRBV4-3; abundance: .; d_gene: TRBD2; j_gene: TRBJ2-3; CDR3nt: TGCGCCAGCAGCCAAGTTATAAGGGTGCTAGCGGGGGACACGCAGTATTTT; CDR3aa: CASSQVIRVLAGDTQYF
v_gene: TRBV7-2; abundance: .; d_gene: .; j_gene: TRBJ1-1; CDR3nt: TGTGCCAGCAGCTTAACTCCCAACATGAACACTGAAGCTTTCTTT; CDR3aa: CASSLTPNMNTEAFF
v_gene: TRBV4-3; abundance: .; d_gene: .; j_gene: TRBJ1-6; CDR3nt: TGCGCCAGCAGCCAAGATCTAGGTATCAACGGCTCACCCCTCCACTTT; CDR3aa: CASSQDLGINGSPLHF
v_gene: TRBV10-3; abundance: .; d_gene: TRBD1; j_gene: TRBJ2-7; CDR3nt: TGTGTTACCGGGACAGGGAGCTACGAGCAGTACTTC; CDR3aa: CVTGTGSYEQYF
v_gene: TRBV5-1; abundance: .; d_gene: TRBD1; j_gene: TRBJ1-3; CDR3nt: TGCGCCAGCAGCTTGGAAGGGGACAGGAGAAACACCATATATTTT; CDR3aa: CASSLEGDRRNTIYF
v_gene: TRBV20-1; abundance: .; d_gene: .; j_gene: TRBJ2-3; CDR3nt: TGCAGTGCTAGTAATTCGGATACGCAGTATTTT; CDR3aa: CSASNSDTQYF